This TCR beta chain was profiled in a study of molecular identifiers for immune sequencing clone quantification. This clonotype was seen repeatedly, ten times or more. The CDR3 extends over 14 amino acids. Trimming took off 3 bases at V and 3 bases at J, with 12 bases between the two ends. Germline V CDR1 and CDR2: LGHNA, YNFKEQ. The use of previously described methods and listed TCR primers produced the bulk TCR libraries. TCRdb analysed the PCR reads with MiXCR anew, one entry per CDR3 protein. The sample carries 250,000 to 400,000 distinct CDR3 sequences, 20% to 25% recorded once. This chain uses TRBV4-2 with TRBJ2-7; D gene ambiguous. This sequence originates from a human donor in good health. Some libraries in this study had Jurkat cell RNA spiked in. Sequencing used naive CD8+ T cells from blood, with Jurkat cell RNA spiked in. Indicated subset: FACS-sorted CD8+CD4-CCR7+CD45RA+ naive T cells. CDR3: CASSQDGPGYEQYF. The CDR3 nucleotides read TGTGCCAGCAGCCAGGATGGACCAGGCTACGAGCAGTACTTC.